These 2 T cell receptor beta chains were all obtained from the same sample, sequenced in a study of blood T cells in healthy people across ages. Through a sample-barcoded 5' primer and a J-beta primer mix, a second PCR was run for roughly 7 to 11 cycles. From the 5' RACE reads, TCRdb called clonotypes with MiXCR, one entry per CDR3 protein. The sample comprises about 1.5 million distinct CDR3 sequences, around 40% of which are singletons, and approximately 4.1% rests with the top ten. The sample consisted of blood. Every receptor here comes from a woman under 30 in good health.

This clonotype has a handful of counts. The gene calls are TRBV6-5 and TRBJ1-6; 9 bases map to TRBD1. V was pared by 2 bases and J by 10 bases, with 3 bases of the junction left unmatched. CDR3 length: 14 amino acids. Per the germline V gene, CDR1 is MNHEY and CDR2 is SVGAGI. CDR3: CASSYDRGMSPLHF. CDR3 DNA: TGTGCCAGCAGTTACGACAGGGGGATGTCACCCCTCCACTTT.

V gene TRBV11-1 combines with J gene TRBJ2-2; TRBD1 aligns across 11 bases. CDR1 is SGHAT and CDR2 is FQDESV in the germline V gene (reference sequence). V dropped 5 bases and J dropped 11; count of bases not matched to a gene: 10. The length of the CDR3 is 15 residues. The CDR3 loop is CASSLLGQGASELFF. CDR3 nucleotides: TGTGCCAGCAGCCTCTTAGGACAGGGGGCTTCCGAGCTGTTTTTT.